The entry below gives a single T cell receptor (beta chain) sequence along with its context. The sample is drawn from a study of control samples from healthy donors and cancer patients. Profiling relied on immunoSEQ multiplex PCR, and the TCRdb table lists in-frame clones only, not all of them. The sample lists 350,000 to 450,000 clones, about nine tenths occurring once. This receptor was identified in a middle-aged man with head and neck cancer. Sequencing input: PBMCs.

DNA for the CDR3: TGTGCCAGCAGCCCCATACCGAGGGACAACTACGAGCAGTACTTC. It is translated as CASSPIPRDNYEQYF. The V and J genes are TRBV11-2 and TRBJ2-7; perhaps TRBD1 as D (6 bases). The CDR3 has 15 amino acids. Trimming removed 5 bases from V and 3 bases from J, with 17 bases in between. The V gene's germline CDR1 is SGHAT and CDR2 FQNNGV. The whole variable domain, remainder taken from reference TRBV11-2 and TRBJ2-7, is EAGVAQSPRYKIIEKRQSVAFWCNPISGHATLYWYQQILGQGPKLLIQFQNNGVVDDSQLPKDRFSAERLKGVDSTLKIQPAKLEDSAVYLCASSPIPRDNYEQYFGPGTRLTVT.